The 21 T cell receptor beta chains reported below all come from one sample, sequenced in a study of T cells after posttransplantation cyclophosphamide (TCRdb year 2016). Library construction relied on the immunoSEQ multiplex PCR assay. The clones in this table, taken by TCRdb from immuneACCESS, are in-frame only. Not every clone is retained; where verified, under half of the shortfall comes from an unresolved V gene, and the cause of the rest is unknown. Counted in this sample were under 20,000 clones; less than 90% of them appeared once. The ten largest clones add up to more than 8.5% of the sample. Sequencing used memory CD4+ T cells sorted from blood. Receptor source: a man aged 30 to 45 in good health and a related stem cell transplant donor.

The chain employs TRBV7-3 and TRBJ2-5; 7 bases fit TRBD2. V was pared by 5 bases and J by 4 bases, with 4 bases of the junction left unmatched. Germline V gene data show CDR1 as SGHTA and CDR2 as FQGTGA. This CDR3 region has 13 residues. CDR3 sequence: CASSRTSTETQYF. The CDR3 DNA reads as TGTGCCAGCAGCCGGACTAGTACAGAGACCCAGTACTTC.

The chain employs TRBV28 and TRBJ1-1; a weak D match, TRBD1 (5 bases). This CDR3 comprises 12 residues. V lost 3 bases and J 8 bases, leaving 10 bases between the germline ends. Germline-derived CDR1 and CDR2 are MDHEN and SYDVKM. The CDR3 nucleotides read TGTGCCAGCAGTTTTGGGCAGGGAGAAGCTTTCTTT. It translates to CASSFGQGEAFF.

V and J are TRBV11-1 and TRBJ2-7; the match to TRBD1 covers 10 bases. The CDR3 has 15 residues. J lost 2 bases, V lost 4 bases, and 5 bases had no gene match. Looked up from germline, CDR1 is SGHAT and CDR2 is FQDESV (reference sequence). CDR3 in DNA: TGTGCCAGCAGCTCCGCGGACAGGGGGGCCTACGAGCAGTACTTC. Protein sequence: CASSSADRGAYEQYF.

The chain's CDR3 is CASSVDGQSYNEQFF. The CDR3 DNA sequence: TGTGCCAGCAGCGTAGATGGACAGTCCTACAATGAGCAGTTCTTC. The gene calls are TRBV9 and TRBJ2-1, with a tentative D call TRBD1 (6 bases). The CDR3 runs to 15 residues. Trimming took off 0 bases at V and 1 base at J, with 8 bases between the two ends. Germline values: CDR1 SGDLS, CDR2 YYNGEE.

The chain joins TRBV4-3 to TRBJ2-2; no clear D. The germline V and J ends were trimmed by 0 bases and 4 bases, with 6 bases remaining between them. The V gene's germline CDR1 is LGHNA and CDR2 YSLEER. The CDR3 extends over 14 amino acids. CDR3 region: CASSQERSTGELFF. The CDR3 nucleotides read TGCGCCAGCAGCCAAGAGAGGAGCACCGGGGAGCTGTTTTTT.

The rearrangement uses TRBV6-1 and TRBJ2-5; D might be TRBD1 (5 bases). With the DNA end fitting TRBJ2-7 better, the J assignment may be wrong. The germline V gene has CDR1 MNHNS and CDR2 SASEGT. The CDR3 sequence is 13 residues long. This CDR3 is CASSEAQGHEQYF. DNA of the CDR3: TGTGCCAGCAGTGAGGCGCAGGGTCACGAGCAGTACTTC.

This clone was seen a handful of times. The J gene is TRBJ1-2, the V gene TRBV5-6; 10 nucleotides line up with TRBD1. CDR3 length: 14 amino acids. J was trimmed by 4 bases and V by 6 bases; bases with no gene match: 6. Germline V gene sequence: CDR1 SGHDT, CDR2 YYEEEE. CDR3 in amino acids: CASNPGQGGYGYTF. CDR3 coding DNA: TGTGCCAGCAACCCCGGACAGGGGGGCTATGGCTACACCTTC.

V is TRBV5-5 and J is TRBJ1-5; TRBD1 matches at 9 bases. Trimming took 1 base from V and 0 from J; bases not matched to a gene: 2. The CDR3 contains 16 residues. Germline V CDR1 and CDR2: SGHKS, YYEKEE (reference sequence). The CDR3 is CASSLTGGDSNQPQHF. CDR3 nucleotides: TGTGCCAGCAGCTTGACAGGGGGCGATAGCAATCAGCCCCAGCATTTT.

In DNA, the CDR3 is TGTGCCAGCAGCTTAAGTCCAATGGCGGCGGGGTGGGCCTACGAGCAGTACTTC. It encodes CASSLSPMAAGWAYEQYF. This sequence joins TRBV7-2 and TRBJ2-7; D may be TRBD2 (6 bases). CDR1 and CDR2 (germline): SGHTA, FQGNSA. Trimming stripped 2 bases from V and 2 bases from J, with 22 bases between. The CDR3 contains 18 residues.

The chain has TRBV7-6 and TRBJ1-1; D unresolved. Germline loops: CDR1 SGHVS, CDR2 FNYEAQ. Trimming cost V 4 bases and J 3 bases, with 9 bases left between them. The CDR3 is 13 residues long. For the CDR3, the DNA is TGTGCCAGCAGCTCCGTCGGGGACACTGAAGCTTTCTTT. It yields the protein CASSSVGDTEAFF.

The sample holds one count of this clone. This chain connects TRBV7-3 to TRBJ1-1, with 9 bases matching TRBD1. Germline lookup yields CDR1 SGHTA and CDR2 FQGTGA. The CDR3 spans 14 residues. V shed 5 bases and J 6 bases; nucleotides not matched to a gene: 7. CDR3 coding DNA: TGTGCCAGCAGCGAGGGACAGGGTTTCGCTGAAGCTTTCTTT. It specifies CASSEGQGFAEAFF.

The chain joins TRBV7-8 to TRBJ1-1; unclear D gene. Between the trimmed V and J ends, which lost 2 bases and 1 base, there was a span of 8 bases. CDR3 size: 14 residues. Germline CDR1 SGHVS, CDR2 FQNEAQ. The CDR3 DNA reads as TGTGCCAGCAGCTTATCCGAGCGGAACACTGAAGCTTTCTTT. It specifies CASSLSERNTEAFF.

V gene TRBV5-1 combines with J gene TRBJ1-1; TRBD1 matches at 9 bases. This CDR3 is built from 15 residues. J lost 8 bases, V lost 4 bases, and 12 bases had no gene match. CDR1 is SGHRS and CDR2 is YFSETQ in the germline V gene. CDR3 sequence: CASSRSGTGFGEAFF. The CDR3 DNA is TGCGCCAGCAGCAGGTCCGGGACAGGGTTCGGGGAAGCTTTCTTT. Complete variable domain (other parts from reference TRBV5-1 and TRBJ1-1): KAGVTQTPRYLIKTRGQQVTLSCSPISGHRSVSWYQQTPGQGLQFLFEYFSETQRNKGNFPGRFSGRQFSNSRSEMNVSTLELGDSALYLCASSRSGTGFGEAFFGQGTRLTVV.

This chain links TRBV4-3 with TRBJ2-1; TRBD1 might be the D (5 bases). The CDR3 has 16 amino acids. Germline V gene lookup returns CDR1 LGHNA and CDR2 YSLEER. With 5 bases removed from V and 0 bases from J, the gap between germline ends came to 14 bases. The CDR3, as DNA: TGCGCCAGCAGCAGAACAGGTCTTAGCTCCTACAATGAGCAGTTCTTC. Its translation is CASSRTGLSSYNEQFF.

This clone was seen only a few times. The V call is TRBV6-1, the J call TRBJ2-7, with D possibly being TRBD2 (6 bases). The germline gives CDR1 MNHNS, CDR2 SASEGT. The CDR3 runs 12 residues. Trimming cost V 4 bases and J 7 bases, with 11 bases left between them. The CDR3 DNA reads TGTGCCAGCAGTGGCCTCGCGGGGGAGCAGTACTTC. This translates into CASSGLAGEQYF.

This clone was detected a few times. The chain is built from TRBV19 and TRBJ1-1; TRBD1 matches at 9 bases. Germline V gene sequence: CDR1 LNHDA, CDR2 SQIVND (reference sequence). The CDR3 spans 17 residues. V was pared by 5 bases and J by 1 base, with 11 bases of the junction left unmatched. The CDR3 DNA reads as TGTGCCAGTAGTCGGTTAAGGACAGGGGTATCGAACACTGAAGCTTTCTTT. Protein: CASSRLRTGVSNTEAFF. Based on the CDR3 plus reference TRBV19 and TRBJ1-1, the full variable domain is DGGITQSPKYLFRKEGQNVTLSCEQNLNHDAMYWYRQDPGQGLRLIYYSQIVNDFQKGDIAEGYSVSREKKESFPLTVTSAQKNPTAFYLCASSRLRTGVSNTEAFFGQGTRLTVV.

The chain couples TRBV6-5 to TRBJ1-1, with D hard to call. The germline V gene encodes CDR1 MNHEY and CDR2 SVGAGI. Between the trimmed V and J ends, which lost 2 bases and 4 bases, there was a span of 11 bases. The CDR3 has 14 amino acids. CDR3 coding DNA: TGTGCCAGCAGTTACCGCGCGGCGGTCACTGAAGCTTTCTTT. Residues: CASSYRAAVTEAFF.

The chain couples TRBV4-1 to TRBJ2-1; TRBD1 aligns across 7 bases. J was trimmed by 7 bases and V by 1 base; bases with no gene match: 10. The CDR3 is 16 amino acids. CDR1 is MGHRA and CDR2 is YSYEKL in the germline V gene. CDR3 DNA: TGCGCCAGCAGCCAAGTGGGACAGTCCTTAAAGAATGAGCAGTTCTTC. Translation: CASSQVGQSLKNEQFF.

This chain joins TRBV18 and TRBJ2-6; a weak D match, TRBD1 (6 bases). This CDR3 contains 17 residues. Germline V gene lookup returns CDR1 KGHSH and CDR2 LQKENI. V was pared by 1 base and J by 0 bases, with 10 bases between. The CDR3 here is CASSPLGASSGANVLTF. CDR3 bases: TGTGCCAGCTCACCACTGGGGGCCAGCTCTGGGGCCAACGTCCTGACTTTC.

This chain uses TRBV11-2 with TRBJ2-5, with 7 bases fitting TRBD1. V was clipped by 6 bases and J by 5 bases; unmatched bases: 6. The CDR3 length is 13 residues. Germline CDR1 reads SGHAT; CDR2 reads FQNNGV. The CDR3 bases are TGTGCCAGCAGTTTACAGGGGATCGAGACCCAGTACTTC. Its translation: CASSLQGIETQYF.

The chain carries TRBV4-1 and TRBJ2-3, with TRBD2 identical over 8 bases. In germline, CDR1 is MGHRA, CDR2 YSYEKL. V dropped 0 bases and J dropped 3; count of bases not matched to a gene: 8. CDR3 size: 17 residues. CDR3 loop: CASSQDLSGLATDTQYF. The CDR3 nucleotides read TGCGCCAGCAGCCAAGATCTGTCAGGACTAGCTACAGATACGCAGTATTTT.